The clone carrying this TCR beta chain was counted once. The data were taken from a study of blood T cell repertoires in COVID-19. Study-level background: COVID-19 samples from acute and convalescent phases originated in the United States, Italy and Spain.

The CDR3 has 14 amino acids. J gave up 6 bases and V 3 bases, and 6 bases lay outside the gene matches. CDR1 and CDR2 (germline): SGHRS, YFSETQ. Patients from Seattle were sampled longitudinally, starting during active infection. The data were produced by immunoSEQ multiplex PCR, yet TCRdb's version contains in-frame clones alone and is incomplete. Of about 300,000 clones in the sample, roughly 89% were seen once. The TCR comes from a woman aged 25 to 39 with COVID-19, enrolled during active disease. The sequenced material came from peripheral blood. The chain carries TRBV5-1 and TRBJ1-2; 9 nucleotides match TRBD1. The CDR3 DNA reads TGCGCCAGCAGCTGGTCCGGGACAGGGAATGGCTACACCTTC. Residues: CASSWSGTGNGYTF.